This T cell receptor (beta chain) was identified during a study of cytomegalovirus exposure and HLA in healthy donors. Points from the study as a whole: The authors confirmed in vitro that a few CMV-associated chains were specific for CMV antigens. Usually a TCR sequence was rare, but some public TCRs were found in many donors.

The data were produced by immunoSEQ multiplex PCR, yet TCRdb's version contains in-frame clones alone and is incomplete. The data hold around 250,000 clones, with nearly 90% observed a single time. Comments on this clone: Its cognate antigen is unknown.

Sequencing input: PBMCs. The TCR comes from a woman aged 18-35 years in good health and CMV-seronegative.

The CDR3 nucleotides are TGTGCCAGCAGTTCTTATGGCGGGGGGGCGACAGATACGCAGTATTTT. It specifies CASSSYGGGATDTQYF. The chain couples TRBV6-5 to TRBJ2-3, with 9 bases aligning to TRBD2. V shed 4 bases, J shed 3 bases, and the junction held 8 bases outside the gene matches. Germline-derived CDR1 and CDR2 are MNHEY and SVGAGI. The CDR3 has 16 amino acids.